There are a few counts of the clone carrying this TCR beta chain. At one end, the junction sequence differs from germline, possibly due to a read error. Assay used: immunoSEQ multiplex PCR; TCRdb lists only in-frame clones, some missing. The profile shows roughly 150,000 clones, around 88% of them singletons. These data belong to a study of blood T cell repertoires in COVID-19. The CDR3 has 14 amino acids. Per the germline V gene, CDR1 is SGHTA and CDR2 is FQGNSA. The TCR originated in a woman in her seventies who had recovered from COVID-19. The material sequenced was peripheral blood. The V call is TRBV7-2, the J call TRBJ2-3; TRBD2 aligns across 9 bases. The CDR3 spells CASSVAGVKDTQYF. The CDR3 DNA reads TGTGCCAGCAGCGTAGCGGGAGTGAAAGATACGCAGTATTTT.